These 10 T cell receptor beta chains originate from one sample sequenced in a study of blood T cell repertoires in COVID-19. The method was immunoSEQ multiplex PCR; TCRdb's version includes in-frame clones alone and lacks a portion of them. This table holds around 76,000 clones, 91% found once. Sequencing input: peripheral blood. The receptors come from a human donor in a cohort sampled during active COVID-19.

The rearrangement links TRBV19 to TRBJ1-2; 12 bases map to TRBD1. J was trimmed by 5 bases and V by 7 bases; bases with no gene match: 5. The CDR3 is made up of 14 amino acids. The germline V gene has CDR1 LNHDA and CDR2 SQIVND (reference sequence). The CDR3 DNA reads TGTGCCAGTACCGGGACAGGGGGCGGGTATGGCTACACCTTC. It yields the protein CASTGTGGGYGYTF.

The genes are TRBV4-2 and TRBJ1-1; 9 bases map to TRBD1. V dropped 3 bases and J dropped 2; count of bases not matched to a gene: 1. Germline CDR1 reads LGHNA; CDR2 reads YNFKEQ. This CDR3 has 14 amino acids. CDR3 sequence: CASSQDRGNTEAFF. The CDR3 coding sequence is TGTGCCAGCAGCCAGGACAGGGGAAACACTGAAGCTTTCTTT.

The chain uses TRBV12-3 or TRBV12-4 and TRBJ2-3; 9 positions match TRBD2. This CDR3 is 13 amino acids long. V was clipped by 6 bases and J by 6 bases; unmatched bases: 4. CDR3 sequence reads: CASRASGADTQYF. DNA of the CDR3: TGTGCCAGCAGGGCTAGCGGGGCTGATACGCAGTATTTT.

The chain employs TRBV5-1 and TRBJ2-1, with D unresolved. The CDR3 contains 15 residues. Germline CDR1 and CDR2: SGHRS and YFSETQ. The germline V and J ends were trimmed by 3 bases and 5 bases, with 15 bases remaining between them. The CDR3 DNA is TGCGCCAGCAGCTCGAGAGGAGAAATTAACAATGAGCAGTTCTTC. Protein product: CASSSRGEINNEQFF.

This clone occurred a few times. This chain uses TRBV29-1 with TRBJ2-1, with D maybe TRBD1 (5 bases). The germline V gene encodes CDR1 SQVTM and CDR2 ANQGSEA. The CDR3 length is 16 residues. V gave up 0 bases and J gave up 1 base, with 13 bases separating them. CDR3 protein: CSVEDPDRSSYNEQFF. CDR3 coding DNA: TGCAGCGTTGAAGATCCCGACAGATCGTCCTACAATGAGCAGTTCTTC.

The chain combines TRBV7-9 with TRBJ1-5; 9 bases fit TRBD1. The germline CDR1 and CDR2 sequences are SEHNR and FQNEAQ (reference sequence). The CDR3 loop spans 14 amino acids. The trim removed 5 bases at V and 3 bases at J, leaving 2 bases unmatched. This CDR3 is CASSRQGVNQPQHF. CDR3 coding DNA: TGTGCCAGCAGCCGACAGGGGGTCAATCAGCCCCAGCATTTT.

The chain couples TRBV10-2 to TRBJ2-5; D is undetermined. V was pared by 6 bases and J by 2 bases, with 19 bases between. The CDR3 is made up of 16 amino acids. Germline-derived CDR1 and CDR2 are WSHSY and SAAADI. In DNA form, the CDR3 reads TGCGCCAGCAGCGACGGCTATCCTATGGAGCAAGAGACCCAGTACTTC. Translated, it gives CASSDGYPMEQETQYF.

This clone has a handful of counts. J is TRBJ2-2 and V is TRBV19; 9 bases agree with TRBD1. The CDR3 totals 13 residues. V lost 7 bases to trimming and J lost 7 bases; unmatched junction nucleotides: 4. Germline values: CDR1 LNHDA, CDR2 SQIVND (reference sequence). CDR3 loop: CASTRTGVGELFF. The CDR3 DNA reads as TGTGCCAGTACACGGACAGGGGTCGGGGAGCTGTTTTTT.

The rearrangement uses TRBV27 and TRBJ2-7; 9 bases map to TRBD1. Per the germline V gene, CDR1 is MNHEY and CDR2 is SMNVEV (reference sequence). The junction had 7 bases not matched to a gene; V was cut back by 10 bases and J by 3 bases. The CDR3 runs to 13 residues. CDR3 nucleotides: TGTGCCACCAGACGGACAGGGGACTACGAGCAGTACTTC. Protein product: CATRRTGDYEQYF.

The J gene is TRBJ2-7, the V gene TRBV5-1; tentatively, D is TRBD1 (6 bases). The V and J ends lost 2 bases and 3 bases respectively, with 12 bases between them. The CDR3 loop spans 14 amino acids. CDR1 and CDR2 (germline): SGHRS, YFSETQ. The CDR3 protein is CASSFIGQYYEQYF. The DNA of the CDR3 is TGCGCCAGCAGCTTCATTGGACAGTACTACGAGCAGTACTTC.